These 2 T cell receptor beta chains originate from one sample sequenced in a study of T-cell memory formation after mild COVID-19. TCRdb itself ran the 5' RACE reads through MiXCR, one entry per CDR3 protein. The data hold approximately 500,000 distinct CDR3 sequences, with 20% to 25% observed a single time. The sequencing sample was made of PBMCs or a T cell subset sorted from them (not recorded which). The receptors here all came from an adult woman who had mild COVID-19 (a few samples of this study predate the infection). Cell type and time point are not known.

The CDR3 here is CASSLVRDSYEQYF. CDR3 nucleotides: TGCGCCAGCAGCTTGGTCAGGGACTCCTACGAGCAGTACTTC. This chain joins TRBV5-1 and TRBJ2-7, with D perhaps TRBD1 (5 bases). The V gene lost 0 bases and the J gene lost 0 bases, with 7 bases spanning the gap. The CDR3 extends over 14 amino acids. Germline V CDR1 and CDR2: SGHRS, YFSETQ.

This clonotype was recorded a few times. The J gene is TRBJ2-3, the V gene TRBV20-1; tentative D call: TRBD1 (5 bases). CDR1 is DFQATT and CDR2 is SNEGSKA in the germline V gene (reference sequence). Between the trimmed V and J ends, which lost 1 base and 5 bases, there was a span of 10 bases. The CDR3 spans 13 residues. The CDR3 nucleotides read TGCAGTGCTAGAGCGGGCAGGGTAGATACGCAGTATTTT. This gives the protein CSARAGRVDTQYF.